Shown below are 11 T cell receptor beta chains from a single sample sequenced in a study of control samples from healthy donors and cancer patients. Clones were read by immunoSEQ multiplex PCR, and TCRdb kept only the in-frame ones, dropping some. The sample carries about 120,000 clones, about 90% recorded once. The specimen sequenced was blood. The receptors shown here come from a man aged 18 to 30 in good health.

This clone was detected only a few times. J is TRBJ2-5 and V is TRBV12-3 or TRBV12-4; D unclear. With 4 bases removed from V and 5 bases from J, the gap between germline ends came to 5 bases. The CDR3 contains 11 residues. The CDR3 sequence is CASSYGETQYF. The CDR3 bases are TGTGCCAGCAGTTACGGTGAGACCCAGTACTTC.

The CDR3 DNA follows: TGTGCCAGCTCCCTCGACAAGAATTCACCCCTCCACTTT. As protein: CASSLDKNSPLHF. The chain recombines TRBV18 with TRBJ1-6; no clear D. V gave up 6 bases and J gave up 7 bases, with 10 bases separating them. The length of the CDR3 is 13 residues. Germline lookup yields CDR1 KGHSH and CDR2 LQKENI.

This CDR3 reads CASSLVAGTYEQYF. The CDR3 DNA reads TGCGCCAGCAGCTTGGTAGCGGGTACCTACGAGCAGTACTTC. The V and J genes are TRBV5-1 and TRBJ2-7, with 7 positions matching TRBD2. The CDR3 is 14 amino acids. The ends lost 0 bases at V and 2 bases at J; junction bases unmatched: 2. From germline, CDR1 is SGHRS and CDR2 YFSETQ.

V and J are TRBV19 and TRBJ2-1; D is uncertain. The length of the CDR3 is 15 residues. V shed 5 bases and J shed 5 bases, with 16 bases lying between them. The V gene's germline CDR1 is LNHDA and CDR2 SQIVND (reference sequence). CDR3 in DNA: TGTGCCAGTAGTCGTTCAGCAACAAATCACAATGAGCAGTTCTTC. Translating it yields CASSRSATNHNEQFF.

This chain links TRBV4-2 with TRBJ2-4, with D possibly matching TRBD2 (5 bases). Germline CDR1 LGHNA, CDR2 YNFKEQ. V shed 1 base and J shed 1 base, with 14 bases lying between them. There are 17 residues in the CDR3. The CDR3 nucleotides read TGTGCCAGCAGCCAAGGAGCCGGGATTGACGCCAAAAACATTCAGTACTTC. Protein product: CASSQGAGIDAKNIQYF.

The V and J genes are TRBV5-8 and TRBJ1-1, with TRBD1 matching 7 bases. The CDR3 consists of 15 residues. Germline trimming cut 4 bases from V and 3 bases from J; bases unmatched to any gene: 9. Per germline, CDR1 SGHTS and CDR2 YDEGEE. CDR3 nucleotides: TGTGCCAGCAGCGACCGGGACAGATTGTACACTGAAGCTTTCTTT. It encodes CASSDRDRLYTEAFF.

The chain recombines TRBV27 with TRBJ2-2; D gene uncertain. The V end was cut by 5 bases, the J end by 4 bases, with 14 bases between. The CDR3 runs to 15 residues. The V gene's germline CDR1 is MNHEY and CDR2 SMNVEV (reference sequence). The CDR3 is CASSTQPSRTGELFF. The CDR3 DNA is TGTGCCAGCAGTACTCAACCCTCACGCACCGGGGAGCTGTTTTTT.

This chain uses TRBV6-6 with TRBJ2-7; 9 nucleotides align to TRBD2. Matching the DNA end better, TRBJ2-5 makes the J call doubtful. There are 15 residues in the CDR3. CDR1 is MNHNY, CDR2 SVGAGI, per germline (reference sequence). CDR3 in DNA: TGTGCCAGCAGTTACGTGGGGACTAGCCCCGAGACCCAGTACTTC. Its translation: CASSYVGTSPETQYF.

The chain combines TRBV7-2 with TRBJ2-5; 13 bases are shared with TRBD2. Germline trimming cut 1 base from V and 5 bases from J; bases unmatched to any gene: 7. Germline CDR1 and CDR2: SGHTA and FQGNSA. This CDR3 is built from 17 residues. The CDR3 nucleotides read TGTGCCAGCAGCTTAGTTGGAGGACTAGCGGGAGTGGAGACCCAGTACTTC. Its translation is CASSLVGGLAGVETQYF. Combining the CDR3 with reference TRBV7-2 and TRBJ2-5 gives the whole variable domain GAGVSQSPSNKVTEKGKDVELRCDPISGHTALYWYRQSLGQGLEFLIYFQGNSAPDKSGLPSDRFSAERTGGSVSTLTIQRTQQEDSAVYLCASSLVGGLAGVETQYFGPGTRLLVL.

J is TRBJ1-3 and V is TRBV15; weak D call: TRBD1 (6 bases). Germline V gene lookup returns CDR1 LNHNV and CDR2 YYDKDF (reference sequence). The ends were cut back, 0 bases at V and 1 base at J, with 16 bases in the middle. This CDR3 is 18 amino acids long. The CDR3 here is CATSRESTGSGSGNTIYF. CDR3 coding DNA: TGTGCCACCAGCAGAGAGTCCACAGGGAGTGGATCTGGAAACACCATATATTTT.

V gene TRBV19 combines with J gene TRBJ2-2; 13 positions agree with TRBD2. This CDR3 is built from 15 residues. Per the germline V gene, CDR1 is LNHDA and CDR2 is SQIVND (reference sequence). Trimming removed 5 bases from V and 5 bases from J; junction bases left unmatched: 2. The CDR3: CASSVTSGRTGELFF. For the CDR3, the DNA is TGTGCCAGTAGTGTGACTAGCGGGAGGACCGGGGAGCTGTTTTTT.